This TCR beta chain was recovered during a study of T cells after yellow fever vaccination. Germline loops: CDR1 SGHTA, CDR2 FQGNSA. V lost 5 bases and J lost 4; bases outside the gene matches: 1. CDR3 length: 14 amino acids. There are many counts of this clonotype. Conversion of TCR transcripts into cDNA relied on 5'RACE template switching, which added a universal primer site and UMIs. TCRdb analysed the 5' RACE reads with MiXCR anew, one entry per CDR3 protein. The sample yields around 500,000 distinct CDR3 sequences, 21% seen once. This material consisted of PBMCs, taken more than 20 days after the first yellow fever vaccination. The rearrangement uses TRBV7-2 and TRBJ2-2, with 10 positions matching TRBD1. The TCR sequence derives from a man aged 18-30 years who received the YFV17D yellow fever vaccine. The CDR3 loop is CASSGQGGTGELFF. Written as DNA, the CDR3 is TGTGCCAGCAGCGGACAGGGGGGCACCGGGGAGCTGTTTTTT. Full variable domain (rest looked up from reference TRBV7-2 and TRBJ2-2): GAGVSQSPSNKVTEKGKDVELRCDPISGHTALYWYRQSLGQGLEFLIYFQGNSAPDKSGLPSDRFSAERTGGSVSTLTIQRTQQEDSAVYLCASSGQGGTGELFFGEGSRLTVL.